What follows are 5 T cell receptor beta chains derived from one specimen sequenced in a study of CD8 T cells in ankylosing spondylitis (dated by TCRdb to 2016 to 2017). General findings and caveats noted by the study authors: A TCR beta motif made up of several highly homologous amino acid variants appeared to be characteristic of blood from ankylosing spondylitis patients.

The library was produced with 5' RACE. Sequenced on an Illumina HiSeq 2500. The public reads were reanalyzed by TCRdb: fastp trimming at Q25, MiXCR alignment, in-frame beta chains only. Merged by CDR3 protein, the rows form single entries marked with the most common genes and DNA. The sample data list around 130,000 distinct CDR3 sequences, and 17% of these were observed just once. Clones ranked in the top ten supply 30% to 35% of the sample. Antigens of these TCRs are unknown. The sample taken for sequencing was blood, either unsorted or a sorted T cell fraction (not recorded which). The source of these receptors is a male donor with ankylosing spondylitis.

The chain recombines TRBV12-3 or TRBV12-4 with TRBJ2-1; 13 bases fit TRBD2. Unmatched junction bases numbered 1, after V lost 4 bases and J lost 7 bases. The CDR3 has 14 amino acids. For the CDR3, the DNA is TGTGCCAGCAGTTGGACTAGCGGGAGAAATGAGCAGTTCTTC. It is translated as CASSWTSGRNEQFF.

This clonotype appeared many times. This chain connects TRBV15 to TRBJ2-1; the D gene is possibly TRBD2 (6 bases). The CDR3 has 13 amino acids. The germline V gene has CDR1 LNHNV and CDR2 YYDKDF (reference sequence). V lost 7 bases and J lost 7, with 14 bases in between. The CDR3: CATTAGRRNEQFF. The CDR3 DNA sequence: TGTGCCACCACAGCCGGGAGACGTAATGAGCAGTTCTTC.

The rearrangement uses TRBV6-2 or TRBV6-3 and TRBJ2-7; 8 bases map to TRBD2. This CDR3 spans 19 amino acids. Germline assignment: CDR1 MNHEY and CDR2 SVGEGT. Losses at the gene ends were 7 bases for V and 0 bases for J; bases not matched to a gene: 20. This chain's CDR3 is CASNDFPGIAGTLSYEQYF. CDR3 DNA: TGTGCCAGCAACGATTTTCCGGGGATAGCGGGAACGCTCTCCTACGAGCAGTACTTC.

The V call is TRBV5-5, the J call TRBJ2-1; D may be TRBD2 (5 bases). Germline V CDR1 and CDR2: SGHKS, YYEKEE (reference sequence). The V gene lost 2 bases and the J gene lost 4 bases, with 19 bases spanning the gap. This CDR3 region has 17 residues. CDR3 amino acids: CASSLRDPRRDYNEQFF. For the CDR3, the DNA is TGTGCCAGCAGCTTACGGGATCCCCGACGGGATTACAATGAGCAGTTCTTC.

There are many counts of this clonotype. V is TRBV28 and J is TRBJ2-1; 11 bases are shared with TRBD2. This CDR3 spans 14 amino acids. The V gene end was trimmed by 8 bases and the J gene end by 3 bases; junction bases not matched to a gene: 3. Germline CDR1 is MDHEN and CDR2 is SYDVKM. CDR3 region: CASVGLADYNEQFF. The CDR3 DNA is TGTGCCAGCGTGGGACTAGCGGACTACAATGAGCAGTTCTTC.